The present TCR beta chain was sequenced within a study of T cell responses to AZD1222 COVID-19 vaccine. Study summary: Both about-4-week and about-12-week second-dose recipients were combined.

Notes on this clone: The antigen is unknown.

Assay used: immunoSEQ multiplex PCR; TCRdb lists only in-frame clones, some missing. Here the sample spans around 120,000 clones, 89% being singletons. This CDR3 spans 14 amino acids. With 6 bases removed from V and 3 bases from J, the gap between germline ends came to 12 bases. From germline, CDR1 is MRHNA and CDR2 SNTAGT. Findings of the study overall: The donor cohort was predominantly white British with a female majority, and clonal diversity may have been underestimated. The peak T cell response came first, and repertoires were sampled only after it. Spike-wide vaccine-associated CD4 TCRs dominated at 160-218 and 743-854.

The rearrangement links TRBV6-4 to TRBJ1-5; D might be TRBD1 (5 bases). This receptor was taken from an adult in good health. This sample comprised peripheral blood, obtained on day 0 of AZD1222 vaccination. CDR3 in amino acids: CASSLREYNQPQHF. The CDR3 region has the DNA TGTGCCAGCAGCCTCAGGGAGTACAATCAGCCCCAGCATTTT.